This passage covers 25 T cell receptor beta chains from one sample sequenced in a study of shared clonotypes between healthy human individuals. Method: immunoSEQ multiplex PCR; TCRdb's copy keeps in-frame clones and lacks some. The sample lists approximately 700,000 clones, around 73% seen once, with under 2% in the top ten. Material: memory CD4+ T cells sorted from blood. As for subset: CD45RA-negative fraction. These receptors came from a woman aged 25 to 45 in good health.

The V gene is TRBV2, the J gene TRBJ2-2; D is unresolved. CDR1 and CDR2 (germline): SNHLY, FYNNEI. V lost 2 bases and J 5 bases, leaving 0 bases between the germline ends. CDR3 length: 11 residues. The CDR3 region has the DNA TGTGCCAGCAGTGAAACCGGGGAGCTGTTTTTT. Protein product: CASSETGELFF.

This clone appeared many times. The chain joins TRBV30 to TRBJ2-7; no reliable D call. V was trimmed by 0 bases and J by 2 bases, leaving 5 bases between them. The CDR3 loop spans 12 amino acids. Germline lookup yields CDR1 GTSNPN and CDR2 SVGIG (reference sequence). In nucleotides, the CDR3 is TGTGCCTGGAGTGTGCAGACCTACGAGCAGTACTTC. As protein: CAWSVQTYEQYF.

The CDR3 region is CASSGGQTNVYGYTF. The DNA for the CDR3 is TGCGCCAGCAGCGGGGGACAGACCAACGTTTATGGCTACACCTTC. The chain couples TRBV5-1 to TRBJ1-2; TRBD1 aligns across 7 bases. The CDR3 totals 15 residues. Per the germline V gene, CDR1 is SGHRS and CDR2 is YFSETQ. J lost 5 bases, V lost 4 bases, and 11 bases had no gene match.

As DNA, the CDR3 is TGCGCCAGCAGCCGCGGCACGGGGACAGAAAGGGGCTACACCTTC. It encodes CASSRGTGTERGYTF. The chain links TRBV4-1 to TRBJ1-2; 7 bases are a match to TRBD1. CDR3 length equals 15 residues. Germline V gene lookup returns CDR1 MGHRA and CDR2 YSYEKL. V was pared by 4 bases and J by 8 bases, with 13 bases of the junction left unmatched.

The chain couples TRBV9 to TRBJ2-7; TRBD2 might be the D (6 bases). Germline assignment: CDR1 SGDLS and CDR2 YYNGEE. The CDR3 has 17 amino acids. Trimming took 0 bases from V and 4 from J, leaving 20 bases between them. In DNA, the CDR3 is TGTGCCAGCAGCGTAGCGTCTAGCGCTGCTCTTAGGTACGAGCAGTACTTC. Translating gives CASSVASSAALRYEQYF.

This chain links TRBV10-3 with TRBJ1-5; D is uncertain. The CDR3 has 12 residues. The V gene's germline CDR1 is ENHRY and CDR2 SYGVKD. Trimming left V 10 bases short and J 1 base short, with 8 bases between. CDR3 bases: TGTGCCAGCGGAGAGAGCAATCAGCCCCAGCATTTT. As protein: CASGESNQPQHF.

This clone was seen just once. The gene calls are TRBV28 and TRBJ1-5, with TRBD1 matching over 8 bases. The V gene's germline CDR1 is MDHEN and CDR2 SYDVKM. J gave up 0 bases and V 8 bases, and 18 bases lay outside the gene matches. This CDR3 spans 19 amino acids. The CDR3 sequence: CASRRAGTGLSPSNQPQHF. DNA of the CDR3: TGTGCCAGCCGCCGCGCCGGGACAGGCCTATCTCCTAGCAATCAGCCCCAGCATTTT.

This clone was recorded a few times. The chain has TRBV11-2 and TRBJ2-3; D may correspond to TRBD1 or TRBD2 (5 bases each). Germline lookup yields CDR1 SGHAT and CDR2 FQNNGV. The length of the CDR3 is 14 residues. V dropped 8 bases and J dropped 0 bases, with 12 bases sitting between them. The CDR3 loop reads CASASGDSTDTQYF. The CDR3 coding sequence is TGTGCCAGCGCAAGTGGGGACAGCACAGATACGCAGTATTTT. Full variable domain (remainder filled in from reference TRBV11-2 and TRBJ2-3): EAGVAQSPRYKIIEKRQSVAFWCNPISGHATLYWYQQILGQGPKLLIQFQNNGVVDDSQLPKDRFSAERLKGVDSTLKIQPAKLEDSAVYLCASASGDSTDTQYFGPGTRLTVL.

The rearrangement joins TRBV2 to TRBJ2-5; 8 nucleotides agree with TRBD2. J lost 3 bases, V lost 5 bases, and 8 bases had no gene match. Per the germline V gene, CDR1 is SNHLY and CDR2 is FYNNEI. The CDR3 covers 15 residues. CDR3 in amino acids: CASSKLAVPKETQYF. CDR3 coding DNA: TGTGCCAGCAGTAAACTAGCGGTCCCAAAAGAGACCCAGTACTTC.

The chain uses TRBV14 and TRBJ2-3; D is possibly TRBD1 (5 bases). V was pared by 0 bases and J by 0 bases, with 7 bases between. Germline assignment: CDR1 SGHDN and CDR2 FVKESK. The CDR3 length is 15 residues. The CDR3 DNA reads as TGTGCCAGCAGCCAAGAGGGGCATAGCACAGATACGCAGTATTTT. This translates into CASSQEGHSTDTQYF.

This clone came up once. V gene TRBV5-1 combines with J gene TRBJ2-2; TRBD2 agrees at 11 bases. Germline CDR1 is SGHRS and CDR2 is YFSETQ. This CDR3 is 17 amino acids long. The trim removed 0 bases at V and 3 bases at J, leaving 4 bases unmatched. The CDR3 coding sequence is TGCGCCAGCAGCTTGGGGGGACTAGCGGTTTACACCGGGGAGCTGTTTTTT. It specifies CASSLGGLAVYTGELFF.

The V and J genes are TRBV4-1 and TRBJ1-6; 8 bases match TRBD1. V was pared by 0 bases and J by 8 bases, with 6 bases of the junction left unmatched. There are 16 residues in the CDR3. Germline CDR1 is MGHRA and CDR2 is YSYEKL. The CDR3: CASSQDSGQGYSPLHF. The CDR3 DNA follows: TGCGCCAGCAGCCAAGATTCCGGACAGGGTTATTCACCCCTCCACTTT.

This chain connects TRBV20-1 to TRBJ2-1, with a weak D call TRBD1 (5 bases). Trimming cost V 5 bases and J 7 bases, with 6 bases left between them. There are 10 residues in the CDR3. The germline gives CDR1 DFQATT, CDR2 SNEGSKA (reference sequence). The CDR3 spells CSAQGNEQFF. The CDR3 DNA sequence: TGCAGTGCTCAGGGTAATGAGCAGTTCTTC.

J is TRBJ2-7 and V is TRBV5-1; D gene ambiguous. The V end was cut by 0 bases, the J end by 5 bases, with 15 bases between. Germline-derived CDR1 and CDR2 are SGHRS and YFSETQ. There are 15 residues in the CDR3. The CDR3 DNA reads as TGCGCCAGCAGCTTGGAAATTGGGCCAAGGAACGAGCAGTACTTC. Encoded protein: CASSLEIGPRNEQYF.

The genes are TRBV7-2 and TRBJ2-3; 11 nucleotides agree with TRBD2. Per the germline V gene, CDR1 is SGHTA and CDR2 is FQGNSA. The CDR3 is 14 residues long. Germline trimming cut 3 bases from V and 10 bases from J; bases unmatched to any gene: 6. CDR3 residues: CASSLGSGRAAQYF. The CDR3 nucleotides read TGTGCCAGCAGCTTGGGTAGCGGGAGGGCCGCGCAGTATTTT. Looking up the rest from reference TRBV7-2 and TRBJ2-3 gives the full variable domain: GAGVSQSPSNKVTEKGKDVELRCDPISGHTALYWYRQSLGQGLEFLIYFQGNSAPDKSGLPSDRFSAERTGGSVSTLTIQRTQQEDSAVYLCASSLGSGRAAQYFGPGTRLTVL.

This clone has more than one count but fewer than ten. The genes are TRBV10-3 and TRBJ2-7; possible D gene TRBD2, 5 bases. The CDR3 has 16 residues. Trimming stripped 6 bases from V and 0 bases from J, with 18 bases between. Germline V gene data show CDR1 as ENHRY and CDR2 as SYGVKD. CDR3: CAISDLAGPSSYEQYF. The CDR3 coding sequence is TGTGCCATCAGCGACTTGGCGGGCCCTAGCTCCTACGAGCAGTACTTC.

The CDR3 DNA follows: TGTGCCAGCAGTTCCCCAGGCCGCTACGAGCAGTACTTC. It is translated as CASSSPGRYEQYF. This sequence joins TRBV25-1 and TRBJ2-7; D is unresolved. Germline values: CDR1 MGHDK, CDR2 SYGVNS. There are 13 residues in the CDR3. V lost 5 bases, J lost 3 bases, and 11 bases lay in between.

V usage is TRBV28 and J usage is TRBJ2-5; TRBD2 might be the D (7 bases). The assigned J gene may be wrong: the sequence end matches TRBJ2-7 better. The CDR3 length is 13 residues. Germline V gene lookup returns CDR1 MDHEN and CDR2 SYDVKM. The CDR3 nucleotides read TGTGCCAGCAATCCCGGCGGGGGCCACGAGCAGTACTTC. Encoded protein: CASNPGGGHEQYF.

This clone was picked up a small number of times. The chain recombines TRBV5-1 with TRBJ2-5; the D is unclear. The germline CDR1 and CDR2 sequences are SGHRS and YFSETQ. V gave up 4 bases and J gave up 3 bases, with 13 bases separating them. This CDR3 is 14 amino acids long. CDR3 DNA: TGCGCCAGCAGCCGGAACTCGCAAGAAGAGACCCAGTACTTC. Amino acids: CASSRNSQEETQYF. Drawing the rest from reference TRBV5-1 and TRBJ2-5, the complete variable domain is KAGVTQTPRYLIKTRGQQVTLSCSPISGHRSVSWYQQTPGQGLQFLFEYFSETQRNKGNFPGRFSGRQFSNSRSEMNVSTLELGDSALYLCASSRNSQEETQYFGPGTRLLVL.

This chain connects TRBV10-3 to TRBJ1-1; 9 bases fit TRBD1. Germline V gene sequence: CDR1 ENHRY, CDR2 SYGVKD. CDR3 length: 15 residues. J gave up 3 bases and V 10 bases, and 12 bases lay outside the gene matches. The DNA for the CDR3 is TGTGCCACGCAACACAAGGGACAGGGAGACACTGAAGCTTTCTTT. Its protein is CATQHKGQGDTEAFF.

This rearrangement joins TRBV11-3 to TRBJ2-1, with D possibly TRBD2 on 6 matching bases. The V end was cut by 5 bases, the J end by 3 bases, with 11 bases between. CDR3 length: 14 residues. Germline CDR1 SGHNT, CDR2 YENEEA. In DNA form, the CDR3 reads TGTGCCAGCAGCGCAGATAGCGGCTACAATGAGCAGTTCTTC. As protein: CASSADSGYNEQFF.

As DNA, the CDR3 is TGCGCCAGCAGCTTCAGCGGTCGCACAGATACGCAGTATTTT. Its protein product is CASSFSGRTDTQYF. This chain uses TRBV5-1 with TRBJ2-3; D might be TRBD2 (5 bases). Germline CDR1 is SGHRS and CDR2 is YFSETQ. The CDR3 runs 14 residues. The germline V and J ends were trimmed by 2 bases and 1 base, with 8 bases remaining between them.

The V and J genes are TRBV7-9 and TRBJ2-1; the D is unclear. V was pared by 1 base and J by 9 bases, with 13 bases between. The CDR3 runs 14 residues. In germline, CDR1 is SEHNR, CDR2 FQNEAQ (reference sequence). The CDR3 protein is CASSLERTVSEQFF. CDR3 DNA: TGTGCCAGCAGCTTAGAGAGGACGGTATCTGAGCAGTTCTTC.

The CDR3 nucleotides are TGTGCCAGCAGTGCCCGGGGCCGGACAGTCTACAATGAGCAGTTCTTC. It yields the protein CASSARGRTVYNEQFF. The chain employs TRBV25-1 and TRBJ2-1; D is possibly TRBD1 (6 bases). V was trimmed by 4 bases and J by 3 bases, leaving 16 bases between them. The CDR3 contains 16 residues. The germline CDR1 and CDR2 sequences are MGHDK and SYGVNS.

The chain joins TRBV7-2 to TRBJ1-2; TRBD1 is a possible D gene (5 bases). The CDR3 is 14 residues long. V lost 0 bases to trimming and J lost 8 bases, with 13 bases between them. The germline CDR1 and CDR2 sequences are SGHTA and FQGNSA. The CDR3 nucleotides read TGTGCCAGCAGCTTAGCGCGGGGGGACTCCGGCTACACCTTC. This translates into CASSLARGDSGYTF. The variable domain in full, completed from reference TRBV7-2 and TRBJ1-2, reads GAGVSQSPSNKVTEKGKDVELRCDPISGHTALYWYRQSLGQGLEFLIYFQGNSAPDKSGLPSDRFSAERTGGSVSTLTIQRTQQEDSAVYLCASSLARGDSGYTFGSGTRLTVV.